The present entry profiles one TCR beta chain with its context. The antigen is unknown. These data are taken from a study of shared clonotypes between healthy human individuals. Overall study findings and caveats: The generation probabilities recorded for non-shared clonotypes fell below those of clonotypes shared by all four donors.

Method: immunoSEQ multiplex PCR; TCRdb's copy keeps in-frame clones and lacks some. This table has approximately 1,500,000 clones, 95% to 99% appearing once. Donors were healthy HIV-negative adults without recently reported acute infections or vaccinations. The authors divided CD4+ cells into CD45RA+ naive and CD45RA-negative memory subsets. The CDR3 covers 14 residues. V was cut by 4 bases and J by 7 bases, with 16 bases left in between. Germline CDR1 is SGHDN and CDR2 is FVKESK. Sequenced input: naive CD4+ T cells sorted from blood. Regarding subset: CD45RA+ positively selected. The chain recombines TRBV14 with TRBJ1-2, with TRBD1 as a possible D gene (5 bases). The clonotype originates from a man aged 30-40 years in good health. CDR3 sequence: CASSLVAGKSGYTF. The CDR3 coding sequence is TGTGCCAGCAGCCTGGTGGCAGGGAAGAGTGGCTACACCTTC. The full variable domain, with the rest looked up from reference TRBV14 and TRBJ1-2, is EAGVTQFPSHSVIEKGQTVTLRCDPISGHDNLYWYRRVMGKEIKFLLHFVKESKQDESGMPNNRFLAERTGGTYSTLKVQPAELEDSGVYFCASSLVAGKSGYTFGSGTRLTVV.